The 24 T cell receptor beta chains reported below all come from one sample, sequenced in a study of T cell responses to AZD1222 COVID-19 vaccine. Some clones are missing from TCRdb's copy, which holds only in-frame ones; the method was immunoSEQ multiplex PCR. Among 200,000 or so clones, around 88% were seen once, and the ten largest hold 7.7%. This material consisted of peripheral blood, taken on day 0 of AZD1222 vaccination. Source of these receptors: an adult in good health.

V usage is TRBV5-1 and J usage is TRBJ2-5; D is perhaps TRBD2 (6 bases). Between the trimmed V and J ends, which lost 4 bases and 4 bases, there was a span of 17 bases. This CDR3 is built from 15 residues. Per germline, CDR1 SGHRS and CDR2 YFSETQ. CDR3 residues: CASSVARGSGETQYF. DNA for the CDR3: TGCGCCAGCAGCGTAGCGCGGGGCTCGGGAGAGACCCAGTACTTC.

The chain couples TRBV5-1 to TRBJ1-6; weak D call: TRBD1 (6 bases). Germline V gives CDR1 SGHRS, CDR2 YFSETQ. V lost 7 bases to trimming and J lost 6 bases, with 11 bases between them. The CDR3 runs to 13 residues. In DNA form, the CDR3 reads TGCGCCAGCCAGGTGGACAGTAATTCACCCCTCCACTTT. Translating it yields CASQVDSNSPLHF.

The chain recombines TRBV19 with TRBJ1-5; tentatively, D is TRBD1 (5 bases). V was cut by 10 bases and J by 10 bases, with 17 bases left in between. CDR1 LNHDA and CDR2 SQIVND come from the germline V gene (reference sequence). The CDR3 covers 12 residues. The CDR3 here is CATNRGTLPQHF. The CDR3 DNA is TGTGCCACAAACCGGGGCACCCTTCCCCAGCATTTT.

The CDR3 region is CASSREVTAQEAFF. The CDR3 DNA sequence: TGTGCCAGCAGCCGTGAAGTTACAGCCCAAGAAGCTTTCTTT. The chain carries TRBV4-2 and TRBJ1-1; D is unresolved. V lost 4 bases to trimming and J lost 8 bases, with 17 bases between them. CDR1 LGHNA and CDR2 YNFKEQ come from the germline V gene. The CDR3 covers 14 residues.

This CDR3 is CASSVLDYGEQYF. CDR3 nucleotides: TGTGCCAGCAGCGTGCTGGATTATGGGGAGCAGTACTTC. The chain carries TRBV9 and TRBJ2-7; no clear D. Germline V gene lookup returns CDR1 SGDLS and CDR2 YYNGEE. Between the trimmed V and J ends, which lost 2 bases and 7 bases, there was a span of 13 bases. The CDR3 has 13 amino acids.

The CDR3 nucleotides are TGTGCCAGCAGCGCCGCCGTTCAGGCGCAGTATTTT. Translating gives CASSAAVQAQYF. This sequence joins TRBV11-2 and TRBJ2-3; D call uncertain. The CDR3 contains 12 residues. Germline values: CDR1 SGHAT, CDR2 FQNNGV. Trimming took off 5 bases at V and 10 bases at J, with 13 bases between the two ends. The variable domain in full, with the rest retrieved from reference TRBV11-2 and TRBJ2-3, is EAGVAQSPRYKIIEKRQSVAFWCNPISGHATLYWYQQILGQGPKLLIQFQNNGVVDDSQLPKDRFSAERLKGVDSTLKIQPAKLEDSAVYLCASSAAVQAQYFGPGTRLTVL.

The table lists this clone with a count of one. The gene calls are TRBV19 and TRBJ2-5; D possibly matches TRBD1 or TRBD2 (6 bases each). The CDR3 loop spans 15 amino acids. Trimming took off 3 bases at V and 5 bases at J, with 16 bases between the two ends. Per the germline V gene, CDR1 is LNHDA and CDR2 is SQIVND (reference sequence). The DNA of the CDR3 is TGTGCCAGTAGTATTACGGGGGCAGGGCGGGAGACCCAGTACTTC. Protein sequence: CASSITGAGRETQYF.

The CDR3 sequence is CASSRNWSSYEQYF. The CDR3 DNA is TGTGCCAGCAGTCGAAACTGGAGCTCCTACGAGCAGTACTTC. The V call is TRBV2, the J call TRBJ2-7; D is ambiguous. CDR1 is SNHLY and CDR2 is FYNNEI in the germline V gene. Trimming stripped 5 bases from V and 0 bases from J, with 11 bases between. This CDR3 region has 14 residues.

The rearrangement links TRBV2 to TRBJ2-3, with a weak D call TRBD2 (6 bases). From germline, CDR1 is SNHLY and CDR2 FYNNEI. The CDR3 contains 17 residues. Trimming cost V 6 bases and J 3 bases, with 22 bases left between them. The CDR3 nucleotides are TGTGCCAGCAGGGAAAAAAGAGGACTGGCGGGGACAGATACGCAGTATTTT. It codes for CASREKRGLAGTDTQYF.

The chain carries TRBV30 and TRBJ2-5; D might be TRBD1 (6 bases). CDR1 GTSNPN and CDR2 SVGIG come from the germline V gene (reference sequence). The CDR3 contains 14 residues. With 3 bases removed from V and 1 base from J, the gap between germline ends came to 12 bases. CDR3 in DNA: TGTGCCTGGAGCCCTCGGGACATCCAAGAGACCCAGTACTTC. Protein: CAWSPRDIQETQYF.

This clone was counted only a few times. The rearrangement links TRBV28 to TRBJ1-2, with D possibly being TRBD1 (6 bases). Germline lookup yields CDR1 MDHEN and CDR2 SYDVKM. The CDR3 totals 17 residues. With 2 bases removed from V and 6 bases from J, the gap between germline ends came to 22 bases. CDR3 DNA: TGTGCCAGCAGTTTAGGTGGACAGCCATTGGCATCTAATGGCTACACCTTC. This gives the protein CASSLGGQPLASNGYTF.

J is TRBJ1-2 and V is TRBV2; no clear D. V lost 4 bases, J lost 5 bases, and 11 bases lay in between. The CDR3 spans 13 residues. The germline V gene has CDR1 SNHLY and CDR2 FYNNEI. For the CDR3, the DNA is TGTGCCAGCAGTGGGAGGGAAGGATATGGCTACACCTTC. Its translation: CASSGREGYGYTF.

The DNA for the CDR3 is TGTGCCTGGACTGGCGGGGCTGGCTACACCTTC. Translated: CAWTGGAGYTF. The chain couples TRBV30 to TRBJ1-2; a possible D gene is TRBD1 (5 bases). Germline loops: CDR1 GTSNPN, CDR2 SVGIG (reference sequence). CDR3 length equals 11 residues. V was cut by 4 bases and J by 7 bases, with 10 bases left in between.

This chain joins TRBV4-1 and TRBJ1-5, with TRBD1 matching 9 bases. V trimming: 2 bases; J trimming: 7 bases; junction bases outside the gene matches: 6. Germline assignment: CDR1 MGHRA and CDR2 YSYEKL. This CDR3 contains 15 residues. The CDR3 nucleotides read TGCGCCAGCAGCCAACTACAGGGGGCGGGACAGCCCCAGCATTTT. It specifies CASSQLQGAGQPQHF.

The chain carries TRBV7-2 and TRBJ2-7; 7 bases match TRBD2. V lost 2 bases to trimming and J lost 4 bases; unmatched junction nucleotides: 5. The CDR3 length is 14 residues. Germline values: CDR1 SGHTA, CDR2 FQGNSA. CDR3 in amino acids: CASSLLAETYEQYF. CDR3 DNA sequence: TGTGCCAGCAGCTTACTAGCGGAGACATACGAGCAGTACTTC.

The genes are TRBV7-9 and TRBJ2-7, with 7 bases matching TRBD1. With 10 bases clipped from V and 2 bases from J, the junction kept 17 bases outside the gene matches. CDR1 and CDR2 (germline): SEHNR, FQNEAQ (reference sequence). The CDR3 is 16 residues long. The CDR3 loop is CAIRTRGGRGTYEQYF. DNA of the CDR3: TGTGCCATAAGAACCCGAGGGGGCCGCGGAACCTACGAGCAGTACTTC.

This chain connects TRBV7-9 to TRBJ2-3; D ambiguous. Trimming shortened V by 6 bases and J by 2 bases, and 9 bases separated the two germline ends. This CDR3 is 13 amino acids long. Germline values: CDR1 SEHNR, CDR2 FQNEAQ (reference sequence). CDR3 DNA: TGTGCCAGCAGTCGGAGTTACACAGATACGCAGTATTTT. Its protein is CASSRSYTDTQYF.

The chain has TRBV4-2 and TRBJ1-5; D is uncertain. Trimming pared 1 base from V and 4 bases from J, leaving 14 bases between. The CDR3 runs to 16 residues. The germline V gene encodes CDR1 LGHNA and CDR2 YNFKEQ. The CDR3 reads CASSQGTRVGNQPQHF. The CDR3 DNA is TGTGCCAGCAGCCAAGGGACGAGGGTGGGGAATCAGCCCCAGCATTTT.

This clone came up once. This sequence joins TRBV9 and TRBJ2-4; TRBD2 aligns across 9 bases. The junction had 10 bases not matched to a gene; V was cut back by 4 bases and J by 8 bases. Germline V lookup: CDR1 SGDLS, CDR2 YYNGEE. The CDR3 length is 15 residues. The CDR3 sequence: CASSSAGGGGDIQYF. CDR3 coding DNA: TGTGCCAGCAGCTCCGCGGGAGGGGGAGGTGACATTCAGTACTTC.

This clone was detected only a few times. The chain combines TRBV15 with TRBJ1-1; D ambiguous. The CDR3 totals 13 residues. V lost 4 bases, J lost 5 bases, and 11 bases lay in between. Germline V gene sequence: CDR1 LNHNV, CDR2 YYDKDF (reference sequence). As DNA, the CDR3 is TGTGCCACCAGCACCTACCCGAGAACTGAAGCTTTCTTT. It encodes CATSTYPRTEAFF.

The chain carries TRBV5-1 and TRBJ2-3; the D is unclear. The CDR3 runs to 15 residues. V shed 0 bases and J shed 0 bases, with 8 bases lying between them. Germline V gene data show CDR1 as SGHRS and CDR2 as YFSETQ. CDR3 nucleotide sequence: TGCGCCAGCAGCTTGGAGGCCCTTAGCACAGATACGCAGTATTTT. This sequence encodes CASSLEALSTDTQYF.

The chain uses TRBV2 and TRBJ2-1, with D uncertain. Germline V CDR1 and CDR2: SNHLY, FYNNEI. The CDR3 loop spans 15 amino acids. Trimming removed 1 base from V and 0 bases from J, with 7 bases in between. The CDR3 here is CASSEGPSSYNEQFF. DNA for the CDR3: TGTGCCAGCAGTGAAGGTCCCAGCTCCTACAATGAGCAGTTCTTC.

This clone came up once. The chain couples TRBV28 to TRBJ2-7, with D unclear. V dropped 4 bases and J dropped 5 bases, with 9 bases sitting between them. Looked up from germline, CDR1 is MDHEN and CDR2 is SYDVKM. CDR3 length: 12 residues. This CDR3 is CASSSEYNEQYF. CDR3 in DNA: TGTGCCAGCAGTTCCGAATATAACGAGCAGTACTTC.

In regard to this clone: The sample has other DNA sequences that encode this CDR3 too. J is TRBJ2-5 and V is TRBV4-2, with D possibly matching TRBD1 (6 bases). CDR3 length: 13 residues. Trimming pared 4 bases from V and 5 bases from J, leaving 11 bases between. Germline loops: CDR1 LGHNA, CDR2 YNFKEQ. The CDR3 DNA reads TGTGCCAGCAGCCCTCTTAGGGGGGAGACCCAGTACTTC. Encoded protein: CASSPLRGETQYF.